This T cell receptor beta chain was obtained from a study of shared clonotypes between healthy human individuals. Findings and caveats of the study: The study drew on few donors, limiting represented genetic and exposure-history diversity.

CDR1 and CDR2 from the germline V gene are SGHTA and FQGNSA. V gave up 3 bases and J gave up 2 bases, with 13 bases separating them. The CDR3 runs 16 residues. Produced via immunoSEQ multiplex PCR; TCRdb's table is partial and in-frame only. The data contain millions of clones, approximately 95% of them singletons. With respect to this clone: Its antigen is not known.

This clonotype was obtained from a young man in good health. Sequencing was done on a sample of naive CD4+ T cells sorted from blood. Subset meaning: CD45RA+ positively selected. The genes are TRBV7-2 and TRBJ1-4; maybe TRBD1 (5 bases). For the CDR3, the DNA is TGTGCCAGCAGCTTTGGATCAGGGTTCACTAATGAAAAACTGTTTTTT. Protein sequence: CASSFGSGFTNEKLFF.